The next 14 T cell receptor beta chains were all read from a single sample in a study of T cell repertoires in cytomegalovirus infection. In TCRdb, the reads were re-called with MiXCR into one record per CDR3 protein. The repertoire holds roughly 640,000 distinct CDR3 sequences, 20% to 25% seen once, with 6.5% to 10% in the top ten. The source material was CD8+ T cells from PBMCs. Source of these receptors: a human donor in good health (CMV status not recorded). Some clones in this sample may be carry-over from other donors' samples.

This clonotype has just a few counts. In DNA form, the CDR3 reads TGCAGTGCTAGAAGGCGGGACAGAGATACCTACGAGCAGTACTTC. Its protein product is CSARRRDRDTYEQYF. The chain joins TRBV20-1 to TRBJ2-7; maybe TRBD1 (7 bases). Deletions cut 2 bases from V and 2 bases from J, with 16 bases between. In germline, CDR1 is DFQATT, CDR2 SNEGSKA (reference sequence). The CDR3 loop spans 15 amino acids.

This clonotype showed up many times. This chain links TRBV7-8 with TRBJ2-5; 8 bases align to TRBD2. The V gene's germline CDR1 is SGHVS and CDR2 FQNEAQ. The CDR3 has 14 amino acids. V was clipped by 7 bases and J by 4 bases; unmatched bases: 8. The CDR3 sequence: CASNKIAGIETQYF. The CDR3 DNA reads as TGTGCCAGCAACAAAATAGCGGGGATAGAGACCCAGTACTTC.

Turning to this clonotype: An end of the junction does not agree with germline; a read error may underlie this. The V gene is TRBV7-6, the J gene TRBJ2-5; perhaps TRBD2 as D (5 bases). The CDR3 totals 18 residues. Germline V gene data show CDR1 as SGHVS and CDR2 as FNYEAQ. CDR3 loop: CASSWTHSVWATQEIQYF. The CDR3 coding sequence is TGTGCCAGCAGCTGGACTCATTCCGTCTGGGCAACGCAAGAGATCCAGTACTTC.

CDR3 loop: CSARDRGGGSETQYF. The CDR3, as DNA: TGCAGTGCTAGAGATCGGGGCGGGGGTTCAGAGACCCAGTACTTC. This sequence joins TRBV20-1 and TRBJ2-5; 7 bases line up with TRBD2. Losses at the gene ends were 0 bases for V and 4 bases for J; bases not matched to a gene: 8. Germline V gives CDR1 DFQATT, CDR2 SNEGSKA (reference sequence). There are 15 residues in the CDR3.

This clonotype was observed many times. The chain couples TRBV12-3 or TRBV12-4 to TRBJ1-5; D possibly corresponds to TRBD1 (5 bases). Trimming pared 2 bases from V and 5 bases from J, leaving 13 bases between. This CDR3 contains 15 residues. In DNA form, the CDR3 reads TGTGCCAGCAGTTTATGGTCGCAGGGATATCAGCCCCAGCATTTT. Its protein product is CASSLWSQGYQPQHF.

In its sample, this clonotype was seen many times. The chain couples TRBV28 to TRBJ2-7, with D tentatively TRBD1 (6 bases). Germline CDR1 is MDHEN and CDR2 is SYDVKM. V dropped 5 bases and J dropped 1 base, with 18 bases sitting between them. The CDR3 totals 16 residues. The CDR3 region has the DNA TGTGCCAGCAGTAACAGGGTCGGAGATTATTCCTACGAGCAGTACGTC. Its protein product is CASSNRVGDYSYEQYV.

In this sample, this clonotype turned up a few times. V gene TRBV15 combines with J gene TRBJ1-5; D is uncertain. V was cut by 6 bases and J by 0 bases, with 6 bases left in between. This CDR3 region has 13 residues. Germline V gives CDR1 LNHNV, CDR2 YYDKDF (reference sequence). The CDR3 loop is CATSTHSNQPQHF. The DNA for the CDR3 is TGTGCCACCAGTACACATAGCAATCAGCCCCAGCATTTT. Using reference TRBV15 and TRBJ1-5 for the parts outside the CDR3, the full variable domain is DAMVIQNPRYQVTQFGKPVTLSCSQTLNHNVMYWYQQKSSQAPKLLFHYYDKDFNNEADTPDNFQSRRPNTSFCFLDIRSPGLGDTAMYLCATSTHSNQPQHFGDGTRLSIL.

The DNA for the CDR3 is TGCAGCGTTGTAGCGGGGGGCCCGTGGAATGAGCAGTTCTTC. It yields the protein CSVVAGGPWNEQFF. This chain uses TRBV29-1 with TRBJ2-1; 10 positions match TRBD2. V lost 4 bases, J lost 7 bases, and 7 bases stayed unmatched. The CDR3 totals 14 residues. Per germline, CDR1 SQVTM and CDR2 ANQGSEA.

This clonotype was seen only a few times. The J gene is TRBJ1-5, the V gene TRBV28, with D possibly TRBD1 on 6 matching bases. V dropped 2 bases and J dropped 5 bases, with 13 bases sitting between them. The germline gives CDR1 MDHEN, CDR2 SYDVKM. The CDR3 totals 15 residues. The CDR3 DNA reads as TGTGCCAGCAGTTTAACAGGGCTGGTTGATCAGCCCCAGCATTTT. This sequence encodes CASSLTGLVDQPQHF.

The chain carries TRBV7-6 and TRBJ2-5, with D unclear. The germline gives CDR1 SGHVS, CDR2 FNYEAQ. This CDR3 is built from 14 residues. Trimming cost V 2 bases and J 1 base, with 8 bases left between them. Here the CDR3 reads CASSLKTGQETQYF. CDR3 DNA sequence: TGTGCCAGCAGCTTAAAAACGGGCCAAGAGACCCAGTACTTC. The whole variable domain, filled in from reference TRBV7-6 and TRBJ2-5, reads GAGVSQSPRYKVTKRGQDVALRCDPISGHVSLYWYRQALGQGPEFLTYFNYEAQQDKSGLPNDRFSAERPEGSISTLTIQRTEQRDSAMYRCASSLKTGQETQYFGPGTRLLVL.

This clonotype occurred many times. The chain couples TRBV28 to TRBJ2-1; no clear D gene. V was trimmed by 3 bases and J by 0 bases, leaving 15 bases between them. The CDR3 consists of 17 residues. Looked up from germline, CDR1 is MDHEN and CDR2 is SYDVKM. The CDR3 sequence: CASSLKYPPSSYNEQFF. The CDR3 DNA follows: TGTGCCAGCAGTTTGAAATACCCCCCGAGCTCCTACAATGAGCAGTTCTTC.

The chain combines TRBV24-1 with TRBJ2-1; tentatively, D is TRBD1 (5 bases). The V end was cut by 9 bases, the J end by 0 bases, with 11 bases between. The germline CDR1 and CDR2 sequences are KGHDR and SFDVKD. CDR3 length: 14 amino acids. The CDR3: CATPTGYSYNEQFF. CDR3 DNA sequence: TGTGCCACCCCAACAGGCTACTCCTACAATGAGCAGTTCTTC.

The chain combines TRBV7-9 with TRBJ2-5; no definite D call. Trimming took 5 bases from V and 1 from J, leaving 14 bases between them. This CDR3 comprises 15 residues. Germline V gene data show CDR1 as SEHNR and CDR2 as FQNEAQ (reference sequence). The CDR3 loop reads CASSPPTQLQETQYF. CDR3 bases: TGTGCCAGCAGCCCCCCGACACAACTCCAAGAGACCCAGTACTTC. Together with reference TRBV7-9 and TRBJ2-5, the CDR3 gives the full variable domain: DTGVSQNPRHKITKRGQNVTFRCDPISEHNRLYWYRQTLGQGPEFLTYFQNEAQLEKSRLLSDRFSAERPKGSFSTLEIQRTEQGDSAMYLCASSPPTQLQETQYFGPGTRLLVL.

J is TRBJ2-7 and V is TRBV6-2 or TRBV6-3; a weak D match, TRBD1 (6 bases). Looked up from germline, CDR1 is MNHEY and CDR2 is SVGEGT. The CDR3 loop spans 15 amino acids. V lost 2 bases and J 0 bases, leaving 11 bases between the germline ends. The CDR3 sequence: CASSYLRGNSYEQYV. The DNA of the CDR3 is TGTGCCAGCAGTTACCTAAGGGGGAACTCCTACGAGCAGTACGTC.